The entry below describes one T cell receptor beta chain. Its antigen is currently unknown. According to the study, genomic DNA was the template for TCR beta VDJ and CDR3 profiling. TCRdb analysed the reads with MiXCR anew, one entry per CDR3 protein. The profile shows around 140,000 distinct CDR3 sequences, 41% of them singletons. Per the germline V gene, CDR1 is SNHLY and CDR2 is FYNNEI. This CDR3 is built from 15 residues. With 3 bases clipped from V and 7 bases from J, the junction kept 6 bases outside the gene matches. This sample was included in a study of CD8+CD57+ T cells in acquired aplastic anemia. Turning to the study itself: An average of 3.2 ug of DNA was obtained from sorted CD4+ and CD8+ cells. On average, healthy donors gave about 10.8 million reads for CD4+ cells. Study-level findings and limits: Patients and controls had CD8+ Simpson's diversity values that were not significantly distinct. Patients and controls shared some 30 CD8+ CDR3 sequences.

The V gene is TRBV2, the J gene TRBJ1-6; 7 nucleotides match TRBD1. This TCR was sampled from a human donor in good health, serving as a control. Sequenced: sorted CD4+, CD8+, or CD8+CD57+ T cells (not recorded which) from PBMCs. CDR3: CASSDDRVDNSPLHF. DNA for the CDR3: TGTGCCAGCAGTGACGACAGGGTGGACAATTCACCCCTCCACTTT.